These 27 T cell receptor beta chains share one sample of origin, sequenced in a study of blood T cell repertoires in COVID-19 (dated by TCRdb to the early 2020s). Libraries were constructed by the immunoSEQ multiplex PCR assay. TCRdb took this table from immuneACCESS and kept in-frame rearrangements with V and J called. Such tables lack part of the clones; where checked against another copy, unresolved V genes explain under half of the gap, and the rest is unexplained. In this sample the table shows 40,000 to 55,000 clones, about 89% of which occur a single time. Roughly a sixth of the sample is in the top ten clones. Sequenced: peripheral blood. All receptors derive from a man between 65 and 85 years old with active COVID-19.

This clone was seen many times. The chain is built from TRBV27 and TRBJ2-7, with D perhaps TRBD1 (5 bases). V gave up 5 bases and J gave up 0 bases, with 11 bases separating them. CDR1 and CDR2 (germline): MNHEY, SMNVEV (reference sequence). This CDR3 region has 14 residues. CDR3 sequence reads: CASSGNRNSYEQYF. The DNA of the CDR3 is TGTGCCAGCAGTGGAAACAGGAACTCCTACGAGCAGTACTTC.

The V gene is TRBV7-3, the J gene TRBJ2-2; TRBD2 agrees at 13 bases. This CDR3 has 18 amino acids. Germline loops: CDR1 SGHTA, CDR2 FQGTGA. Trimming took 2 bases from V and 3 from J; bases not matched to a gene: 6. This chain's CDR3 is CASSLLRLAGGDTGELFF. In DNA, the CDR3 is TGTGCCAGCAGCTTACTCCGACTAGCGGGGGGAGACACCGGGGAGCTGTTTTTT.

This chain uses TRBV10-2 with TRBJ1-2; the match to TRBD1 covers 9 bases. Looked up from germline, CDR1 is WSHSY and CDR2 is SAAADI. The CDR3 consists of 14 residues. Unmatched junction bases numbered 4, after V lost 6 bases and J lost 2 bases. The CDR3 sequence: CASRSGTGNYGYTF. CDR3 nucleotides: TGCGCCAGCAGATCCGGGACAGGGAACTATGGCTACACCTTC.

The chain is built from TRBV6-5 and TRBJ1-4; D possibly corresponds to TRBD1 (6 bases). This CDR3 region has 15 residues. V gave up 5 bases and J gave up 0 bases, with 10 bases separating them. Per the germline V gene, CDR1 is MNHEY and CDR2 is SVGAGI. CDR3 coding DNA: TGTGCCAGCAGTCTTGCAGGGGCAACTAATGAAAAACTGTTTTTT. It translates to CASSLAGATNEKLFF.

This sequence joins TRBV28 and TRBJ2-7; 11 positions match TRBD1. V dropped 4 bases and J dropped 6; count of bases not matched to a gene: 8. CDR3 length: 15 amino acids. CDR1 MDHEN and CDR2 SYDVKM come from the germline V gene. As DNA, the CDR3 is TGTGCCAGCAGTTACGACCCGGGACAGGGGGGCGAGCAGTACTTC. Residues: CASSYDPGQGGEQYF.

The V gene is TRBV5-1, the J gene TRBJ2-3; TRBD2 matches at 9 bases. Germline CDR1 and CDR2: SGHRS and YFSETQ. V was clipped by 0 bases and J by 7 bases; unmatched bases: 9. The CDR3 loop spans 16 amino acids. Written as DNA, the CDR3 is TGCGCCAGCAGCTTGGATGGCGGGGGGGCCCTAAATACGCAGTATTTT. Translating gives CASSLDGGGALNTQYF.

CDR3 in DNA: TGTGCCTGGAGTGACATCCACCAGGGTGTAGGCACCGGGGAGCTGTTTTTT. Amino acids: CAWSDIHQGVGTGELFF. The J gene is TRBJ2-2, the V gene TRBV30; TRBD1 is a possible D gene (5 bases). CDR1 is GTSNPN and CDR2 is SVGIG in the germline V gene (reference sequence). This CDR3 region has 17 residues. The V end was cut by 1 base, the J end by 4 bases, with 19 bases between.

The V call is TRBV6-1, the J call TRBJ2-3; a possible D gene is TRBD2 (5 bases). V shed 3 bases and J shed 2 bases, with 12 bases lying between them. The germline V gene encodes CDR1 MNHNS and CDR2 SASEGT. This CDR3 is 15 amino acids long. CDR3 in amino acids: CASSERALSTDTQYF. The DNA of the CDR3 is TGTGCCAGCAGTGAGAGGGCCCTGTCCACAGATACGCAGTATTTT.

This sequence joins TRBV6-1 and TRBJ1-4; D perhaps matches TRBD1 (6 bases). This CDR3 is built from 14 residues. Germline V gene sequence: CDR1 MNHNS, CDR2 SASEGT. Trimming stripped 3 bases from V and 9 bases from J, with 14 bases between. The CDR3 DNA is TGTGCCAGCAGTGAGAACAGGGACCCCCAAAAACTGTTTTTT. Translating it yields CASSENRDPQKLFF.

The chain employs TRBV5-1 and TRBJ2-5; TRBD2 might be the D (6 bases). V was cut by 0 bases and J by 3 bases, with 18 bases left in between. The germline CDR1 and CDR2 sequences are SGHRS and YFSETQ. The CDR3 covers 17 residues. DNA for the CDR3: TGCGCCAGCAGCTTGGCCCCTCCCAGCGGGTGGGAAGAGACCCAGTACTTC. Amino acids: CASSLAPPSGWEETQYF.

The chain recombines TRBV6-5 with TRBJ2-3, with TRBD1 identical over 7 bases. Per germline, CDR1 MNHEY and CDR2 SVGAGI. V trimming: 7 bases; J trimming: 2 bases; junction bases outside the gene matches: 6. The length of the CDR3 is 14 residues. The CDR3 spells CASTTGTATDTQYF. The CDR3, as DNA: TGTGCCAGCACGACCGGGACAGCCACAGATACGCAGTATTTT.

CDR3 loop: CASSYSRVTGELFF. Here the CDR3 DNA reads TGTGCCAGCAGTTACTCGAGGGTCACCGGGGAGCTGTTTTTT. The genes are TRBV6-5 and TRBJ2-2; D perhaps matches TRBD2 (5 bases). Germline V CDR1 and CDR2: MNHEY, SVGAGI. Trimming took 0 bases from V and 4 from J, leaving 6 bases between them. This CDR3 is built from 14 residues.

This chain connects TRBV18 to TRBJ1-2, with TRBD1 identical over 8 bases. V shed 3 bases and J 4 bases; nucleotides not matched to a gene: 10. Germline CDR1 KGHSH, CDR2 LQKENI. CDR3 length: 16 residues. The CDR3 coding sequence is TGTGCCAGCTCACCCTTGCAGGGGGCAATGATCTATGGCTACACCTTC. Protein sequence: CASSPLQGAMIYGYTF. Full variable domain (rest looked up from reference TRBV18 and TRBJ1-2): NAGVMQNPRHLVRRRGQEARLRCSPMKGHSHVYWYRQLPEEGLKFMVYLQKENIIDESGMPKERFSAEFPKEGPSILRIQQVVRGDSAAYFCASSPLQGAMIYGYTFGSGTRLTVV.

The V gene is TRBV3-1 (or the pseudogene TRBV3-2), the J gene TRBJ2-3; 7 nucleotides align to TRBD1. The CDR3 is made up of 17 amino acids. The V and J ends lost 0 bases and 1 base, in that order; junction bases with no gene match: 7. CDR1 is LGHDT, CDR2 YNNKEL, per germline (reference sequence). CDR3 amino acids: CASSQDLRTGRTDTQYF. For the CDR3, the DNA is TGTGCCAGCAGCCAAGATTTACGGACAGGCCGCACAGATACGCAGTATTTT.

This rearrangement joins TRBV14 to TRBJ1-1; D is unresolved. From germline, CDR1 is SGHDN and CDR2 FVKESK. V lost 3 bases and J lost 1, with 12 bases in between. The CDR3 spans 15 residues. The CDR3 nucleotides read TGTGCCAGCAGCCACCAACTTGGGAGGAACACTGAAGCTTTCTTT. Translated: CASSHQLGRNTEAFF.

V gene TRBV5-1 combines with J gene TRBJ2-1; TRBD2 might be the D (5 bases). Germline V CDR1 and CDR2: SGHRS, YFSETQ. The CDR3 contains 14 residues. V dropped 0 bases and J dropped 5 bases, with 9 bases sitting between them. CDR3 DNA sequence: TGCGCCAGCAGCTTGGATGGAGCGGACAATGAGCAGTTCTTC. Translating it yields CASSLDGADNEQFF.

The J gene is TRBJ2-5, the V gene TRBV19; 9 bases line up with TRBD2. CDR3 length equals 16 residues. Germline CDR1 is LNHDA and CDR2 is SQIVND (reference sequence). Trimming took 1 base from V and 2 from J; bases not matched to a gene: 5. The chain's CDR3 is CASSIGVAGAQETQYF. The CDR3 DNA follows: TGTGCCAGTAGTATAGGGGTAGCGGGGGCACAAGAGACCCAGTACTTC.

The rearrangement joins TRBV5-1 to TRBJ2-1, with a possible D match to TRBD2 (5 bases). The CDR3 is 15 amino acids. From germline, CDR1 is SGHRS and CDR2 YFSETQ. Between the trimmed V and J ends, which lost 0 bases and 5 bases, there was a span of 12 bases. CDR3 bases: TGCGCCAGCAGCTTGGCGCTTCGGGGAGACAATGAGCAGTTCTTC. Protein: CASSLALRGDNEQFF.

The chain joins TRBV3-1 (or the pseudogene TRBV3-2) to TRBJ2-1; 8 bases fit TRBD2. Germline V CDR1 and CDR2: LGHDT, YNNKEL (reference sequence). J gave up 5 bases and V 4 bases, and 4 bases lay outside the gene matches. This CDR3 comprises 14 residues. In DNA form, the CDR3 reads TGTGCCAGCAGCCGGGTTAGCGGGAACAATGAGCAGTTCTTC. This encodes CASSRVSGNNEQFF.

For the CDR3, the DNA is TGTGCCAGCAGTCCGACAGATGATAGCAATCAGCCCCAGCATTTT. Translated: CASSPTDDSNQPQHF. The chain links TRBV28 to TRBJ1-5; tentatively, D is TRBD1 (5 bases). Trimming removed 5 bases at V and 0 bases at J, with 11 bases between. The germline V gene encodes CDR1 MDHEN and CDR2 SYDVKM. The CDR3 is 15 amino acids.

The rearrangement links TRBV7-8 to TRBJ2-2; 7 bases line up with TRBD1. The CDR3 is made up of 17 amino acids. Germline assignment: CDR1 SGHVS and CDR2 FQNEAQ. V lost 6 bases, J lost 2 bases, and 12 bases stayed unmatched. The CDR3 is CASSYHIDRANTGELFF. The DNA of the CDR3 is TGTGCCAGCAGTTATCATATAGACAGGGCTAACACCGGGGAGCTGTTTTTT.

This chain links TRBV7-9 with TRBJ2-3; possible D gene TRBD1, 6 bases. There are 12 residues in the CDR3. V lost 5 bases, J lost 4 bases, and 7 bases lay in between. The germline CDR1 and CDR2 sequences are SEHNR and FQNEAQ (reference sequence). The DNA of the CDR3 is TGTGCCAGCAGCCCAGGGGCAGATACGCAGTATTTT. Protein sequence: CASSPGADTQYF.

This clone appeared once. The V call is TRBV11-2, the J call TRBJ2-1; TRBD2 matches at 12 bases. Germline V gene data show CDR1 as SGHAT and CDR2 as FQNNGV. The CDR3 is 15 amino acids. Trimming took 5 bases from V and 3 from J; bases not matched to a gene: 2. For the CDR3, the DNA is TGTGCCAGCAGCCAACTAGCGGGGGGCTACAATGAGCAGTTCTTC. Translation: CASSQLAGGYNEQFF. Complete variable domain (other parts from reference TRBV11-2 and TRBJ2-1): EAGVAQSPRYKIIEKRQSVAFWCNPISGHATLYWYQQILGQGPKLLIQFQNNGVVDDSQLPKDRFSAERLKGVDSTLKIQPAKLEDSAVYLCASSQLAGGYNEQFFGPGTRLTVL.

The genes are TRBV6-5 and TRBJ1-6; the D gene is possibly TRBD1 (5 bases). Germline lookup yields CDR1 MNHEY and CDR2 SVGAGI. V was cut by 7 bases and J by 6 bases, with 10 bases left in between. CDR3 size: 13 residues. The CDR3, as DNA: TGTGCCAGCATCACGGACACTAATTCACCCCTCCACTTT. Residues: CASITDTNSPLHF.

This rearrangement joins TRBV28 to TRBJ2-2, with 7 nucleotides matching TRBD2. Germline CDR1 is MDHEN and CDR2 is SYDVKM. The J segment lost 7 bases and the V segment lost 3 bases, leaving 8 bases of the junction unmatched. This CDR3 comprises 15 residues. The CDR3 spells CASSFYGGSGGELFF. In DNA form, the CDR3 reads TGTGCCAGCAGTTTTTACGGGGGGTCTGGCGGGGAGCTGTTTTTT.

V gene TRBV2 combines with J gene TRBJ1-3, with D perhaps matching TRBD1 (6 bases). Germline-derived CDR1 and CDR2 are SNHLY and FYNNEI. Trimming left V 4 bases short and J 0 bases short, with 10 bases between. The CDR3 runs 15 residues. CDR3 bases: TGTGCCAGCAGTGGGCAGGGGTTCTCTGGAAACACCATATATTTT. Protein product: CASSGQGFSGNTIYF.

The chain is built from TRBV19 and TRBJ2-3; possible D gene TRBD1, 6 bases. Germline-derived CDR1 and CDR2 are LNHDA and SQIVND (reference sequence). This CDR3 has 17 residues. The germline V and J ends were trimmed by 1 base and 0 bases, with 14 bases remaining between them. CDR3 coding DNA: TGTGCCAGTAGTATAGGGTCTTGGGGGCCAAGCACAGATACGCAGTATTTT. Its translation: CASSIGSWGPSTDTQYF.